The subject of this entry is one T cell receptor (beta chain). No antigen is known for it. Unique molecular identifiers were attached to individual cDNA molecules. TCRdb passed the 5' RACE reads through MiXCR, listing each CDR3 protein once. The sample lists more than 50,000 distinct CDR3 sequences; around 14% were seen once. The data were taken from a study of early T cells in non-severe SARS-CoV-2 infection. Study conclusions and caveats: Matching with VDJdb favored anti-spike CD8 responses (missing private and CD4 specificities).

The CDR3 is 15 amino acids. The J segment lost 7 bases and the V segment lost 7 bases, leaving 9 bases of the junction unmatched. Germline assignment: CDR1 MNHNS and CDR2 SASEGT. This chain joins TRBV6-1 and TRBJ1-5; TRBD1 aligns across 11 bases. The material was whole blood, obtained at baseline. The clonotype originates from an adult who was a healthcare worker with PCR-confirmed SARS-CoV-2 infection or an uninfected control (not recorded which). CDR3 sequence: CASTLQRDRGQPQHF. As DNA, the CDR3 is TGTGCCAGCACCCTACAGAGGGACAGGGGGCAGCCCCAGCATTTT.